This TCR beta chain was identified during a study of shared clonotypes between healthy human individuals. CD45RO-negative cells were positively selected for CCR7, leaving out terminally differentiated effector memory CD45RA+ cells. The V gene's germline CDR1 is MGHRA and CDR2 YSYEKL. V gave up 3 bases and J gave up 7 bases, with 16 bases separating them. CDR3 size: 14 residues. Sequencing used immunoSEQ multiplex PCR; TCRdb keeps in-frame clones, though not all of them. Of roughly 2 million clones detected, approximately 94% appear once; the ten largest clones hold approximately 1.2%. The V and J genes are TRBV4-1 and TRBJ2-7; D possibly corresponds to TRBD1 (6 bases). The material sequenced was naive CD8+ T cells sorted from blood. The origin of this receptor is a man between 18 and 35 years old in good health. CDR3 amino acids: CASSHGGLSAEQYF. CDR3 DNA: TGCGCCAGCAGCCATGGGGGCCTAAGCGCGGAGCAGTACTTC.